This T cell receptor beta chain was observed in a study of blood T cell repertoires in COVID-19 (TCRdb year 2020). As for the study more broadly: Collaborator samples came from the United States, Italy and Spain and covered acute and convalescent phases of COVID-19. The prospective study material was composed of cDNA or gDNA derived from T cells, B-cell-depleted T cells, or PBMCs. Where HLA class I and class II types were available, the types were taken from metadata supplied by the sample provider, not from assay-based typing. Sample metadata almost always included a de-identified subject ID, COVID-19 status, age in years and sex. Samples came from the ongoing ImmuneRACE study (first 160 participants) plus 1,254 subjects from 6 global collaborators. The repertoires were released in a freely available public database meant as a resource for research on the immune response to SARS-CoV-2. Subjects who had been exposed to COVID-19, were actively infected with it, or had recovered from it provided the deeply sampled blood TCRbeta repertoires that made up the dataset.

Participants in the prospective study were enrolled through a virtual design, were aged about 18 to 90 years, and lived in 24 United States geographic areas. To assign participants to cohorts, the prospective study relied on clinical history that participants themselves reported in a screening survey and a study questionnaire. Recovered participants in ImmuneRACE Cohort 3 were defined by two consecutive negative NP/OP PCR tests, clearance by a healthcare professional, or resolution of symptoms. In the prospective study, mobile phlebotomists collected whole blood, serum and a nasopharyngeal or oropharyngeal swab from each participant. Participants in the prospective study had the option to provide additional blood draws and questionnaires over an approximately 2-month period. Prospective study blood samples were shipped either frozen or at room temperature before DNA extraction. The investigation overall reported the following: The amount of clinical and demographic metadata varied by source and participant and was provided uncurated.

As encoded in the germline V gene, CDR1 is SGDLS while CDR2 is YYNGEE. The germline V end is reduced by 3 bases and the J end by 4 bases; junction bases left unmatched: 9. From its cysteine to its phenylalanine, the CDR3 spans 15 amino acids. The sequence is cut down to CDR3 DNA, 45 bases in frame from base 1. In regard to this clone: The clone's antigen remains unknown. No base quality values were provided; no much bigger clone lies one nucleotide off.

The immunoSEQ Assay, a bias-controlled multiplex PCR, was used to amplify TCRbeta CDR3 regions from genomic DNA. The authors' pipeline ran thus. Within the assay, amplification of reference gene primers was used to estimate how many nucleated cells each sample contained. To quantify the absolute abundance of each unique TCRbeta CDR3 rearrangement, sequence reads were collapsed and filtered. For each sample, productive Simpson clonality was calculated by taking the square root of Simpson's diversity index across productive rearrangements. In TCRdb, the immuneACCESS table is reduced to in-frame sequences with V and J assigned. These tables do not hold every clone; where another copy was compared, an unresolved V gene accounts for under half, and the others remain unexplained. From that table come the V and J calls and clone size; the DNA was used to work out D and trimming. The sample table records 450,000 to 600,000 clones; 75% to 90% of these occur just once. The biggest ten clones account for 0.7% of the sample.

The sequence joins TRBV9 to TRBJ2-5; 7 central nucleotides agree with TRBD2. The sample consisted of PBMCs or T cells enriched from blood (not recorded which). The clonotype originates from a woman between 18 and 30 years old who had recovered from COVID-19. The CDR3 reads CASSAGSGLTETQYF. The bases are TGTGCCAGCAGCGCGGGTAGCGGGCTCACAGAGACCCAGTACTTC.